Shown below are 24 T cell receptor beta chains from a single sample sequenced in a study of cytomegalovirus exposure and HLA in healthy donors. The PCR used 60 Vbeta and 13 Jbeta primers. Generated by immunoSEQ multiplex PCR, the TCRdb table keeps only in-frame clones and is missing some. The sample carries some 170,000 clones, roughly four fifths recorded once. What was sequenced was PBMCs. The receptors shown here come from a woman between 40 and 50 years old in good health and CMV-seronegative.

The J gene is TRBJ2-7, the V gene TRBV28; 9 positions match TRBD2. The CDR3 loop spans 15 amino acids. Germline V gives CDR1 MDHEN, CDR2 SYDVKM. The V gene end was trimmed by 5 bases and the J gene end by 3 bases; junction bases not matched to a gene: 8. The CDR3 protein is CASSPLAGSDYEQYF. Here the CDR3 DNA reads TGTGCCAGCAGTCCCCTAGCGGGGAGCGACTACGAGCAGTACTTC.

This chain joins TRBV2 and TRBJ1-2; no firm D call. Germline CDR1 is SNHLY and CDR2 is FYNNEI. V lost 7 bases to trimming and J lost 0 bases, with 9 bases between them. CDR3 length: 13 residues. CDR3 coding DNA: TGTGCCAGCATCTATACCGCTAACTATGGCTACACCTTC. Protein: CASIYTANYGYTF.

This chain connects TRBV30 to TRBJ2-5; 7 bases fit TRBD2. V was pared by 3 bases and J by 5 bases, with 0 bases of the junction left unmatched. Germline assignment: CDR1 GTSNPN and CDR2 SVGIG (reference sequence). There are 11 residues in the CDR3. CDR3 nucleotides: TGTGCCTGGAGGGGGGGGGAGACCCAGTACTTC. It translates to CAWRGGETQYF.

The rearrangement links TRBV6-5 to TRBJ2-1; 10 positions match TRBD1. V trimming: 8 bases; J trimming: 6 bases; junction bases outside the gene matches: 1. The CDR3 is 12 amino acids. CDR1 is MNHEY and CDR2 is SVGAGI in the germline V gene. The CDR3 nucleotides read TGTGCCAGCTGGACAGGGGGCAATGAGCAGTTCTTC. Translated, it gives CASWTGGNEQFF.

This chain uses TRBV27 with TRBJ2-1; TRBD1 might be the D (6 bases). The germline gives CDR1 MNHEY, CDR2 SMNVEV (reference sequence). The CDR3 consists of 16 residues. V was pared by 4 bases and J by 0 bases, with 13 bases between. The CDR3 loop is CASSSAGDTSYNEQFF. CDR3 nucleotides: TGTGCCAGCAGTTCGGCCGGGGACACCTCCTACAATGAGCAGTTCTTC.

The chain's CDR3 is CASSVGGAGVGADTQYF. CDR3 DNA sequence: TGTGCCAGCAGCGTAGGAGGAGCGGGAGTAGGGGCAGATACGCAGTATTTT. The chain carries TRBV9 and TRBJ2-3; 8 bases fit TRBD2. The ends lost 0 bases at V and 4 bases at J; junction bases unmatched: 10. The CDR3 extends over 17 amino acids. Germline lookup yields CDR1 SGDLS and CDR2 YYNGEE.

CDR3 loop: CASSQQGLGNYGYTF. The CDR3 region has the DNA TGTGCCAGCAGTCAGCAGGGGTTGGGAAACTATGGCTACACCTTC. This chain connects TRBV27 to TRBJ1-2; D is possibly TRBD1 (6 bases). V lost 5 bases and J lost 2, with 15 bases in between. Germline V CDR1 and CDR2: MNHEY, SMNVEV (reference sequence). This CDR3 has 15 residues.

V usage is TRBV6-4 and J usage is TRBJ2-7; TRBD2 aligns across 10 bases. CDR1 and CDR2 (germline): MRHNA, SNTAGT. This CDR3 is built from 18 residues. The V gene end was trimmed by 4 bases and the J gene end by 4 bases; junction bases not matched to a gene: 16. The CDR3 bases are TGTGCCAGCAGTGGGAAGGCGCAGGGCCTAGCGGGAGTTTACGAGCAGTACTTC. As protein: CASSGKAQGLAGVYEQYF.

This chain joins TRBV2 and TRBJ1-1; tentatively, D is TRBD1 (6 bases). The V gene lost 6 bases and the J gene lost 1 base, with 12 bases spanning the gap. The germline V gene encodes CDR1 SNHLY and CDR2 FYNNEI. The CDR3 sequence is 14 residues long. For the CDR3, the DNA is TGTGCCAGCAGCGAGGGACACTGGAACACTGAAGCTTTCTTT. Encoded protein: CASSEGHWNTEAFF.

The CDR3 loop reads CAWTPPEGGREKLFF. CDR3 in DNA: TGTGCCTGGACGCCTCCGGAGGGAGGAAGGGAAAAACTGTTTTTT. The chain joins TRBV30 to TRBJ1-4; D remains unclear. The length of the CDR3 is 15 residues. Germline CDR1 and CDR2: GTSNPN and SVGIG (reference sequence). Between the trimmed V and J ends, which lost 4 bases and 8 bases, there was a span of 20 bases.

This CDR3 is CASSQGVGEQYF. As DNA, the CDR3 is TGTGCCAGCAGCCAAGGAGTCGGGGAGCAGTACTTC. The gene calls are TRBV14 and TRBJ2-7; D is ambiguous. Trimming cost V 1 base and J 7 bases, with 8 bases left between them. The CDR3 spans 12 residues. Germline assignment: CDR1 SGHDN and CDR2 FVKESK. Full variable domain (rest looked up from reference TRBV14 and TRBJ2-7): EAGVTQFPSHSVIEKGQTVTLRCDPISGHDNLYWYRRVMGKEIKFLLHFVKESKQDESGMPNNRFLAERTGGTYSTLKVQPAELEDSGVYFCASSQGVGEQYFGPGTRLTVT.

Remarks on this clone: In the same sample, other DNA sequences code for this CDR3. The gene calls are TRBV18 and TRBJ1-1; TRBD1 aligns across 9 bases. Germline V lookup: CDR1 KGHSH, CDR2 LQKENI. V trimming: 3 bases; J trimming: 4 bases; junction bases outside the gene matches: 0. This CDR3 has 13 residues. CDR3 loop: CASSPTGGTEAFF. The CDR3 coding sequence is TGTGCCAGCTCACCGACAGGGGGCACTGAAGCTTTCTTT.

This rearrangement joins TRBV19 to TRBJ1-6, with D possibly TRBD1 on 5 matching bases. This CDR3 has 15 residues. CDR1 LNHDA and CDR2 SQIVND come from the germline V gene (reference sequence). Deletions cut 4 bases from V and 7 bases from J, with 14 bases between. CDR3: CASSRQRSANSPLHF. In nucleotides, the CDR3 is TGTGCCAGTAGTAGACAGCGAAGCGCCAATTCACCCCTCCACTTT.

This rearrangement joins TRBV29-1 to TRBJ1-5; TRBD1 matches at 7 bases. This CDR3 contains 14 residues. CDR1 is SQVTM and CDR2 is ANQGSEA in the germline V gene. The trim removed 6 bases at V and 7 bases at J, leaving 12 bases unmatched. The CDR3 DNA is TGCAGCGTACTCATTCAGGGGGTAGGGCAGCCCCAGCATTTT. Protein product: CSVLIQGVGQPQHF. The full variable domain, rest sourced from reference TRBV29-1 and TRBJ1-5, is SAVISQKPSRDICQRGTSLTIQCQVDSQVTMMFWYRQQPGQSLTLIATANQGSEATYESGFVIDKFPISRPNLTFSTLTVSNMSPEDSSIYLCSVLIQGVGQPQHFGDGTRLSIL.

This sequence joins TRBV6-5 and TRBJ1-5, with 7 bases that match TRBD1. Germline V lookup: CDR1 MNHEY, CDR2 SVGAGI. CDR3 length: 15 residues. V lost 0 bases and J lost 4; bases outside the gene matches: 3. The CDR3 DNA reads TGTGCCAGCAGTTACTCCGGGACAGATAATCAGCCCCAGCATTTT. This sequence encodes CASSYSGTDNQPQHF.

The chain is built from TRBV7-9 and TRBJ2-5; 8 bases align to TRBD1. There are 15 residues in the CDR3. Per germline, CDR1 SEHNR and CDR2 FQNEAQ (reference sequence). J gave up 2 bases and V 5 bases, and 7 bases lay outside the gene matches. This chain's CDR3 is CASSLTGGSQETQYF. CDR3 bases: TGTGCCAGCAGCCTCACAGGGGGGTCGCAAGAGACCCAGTACTTC.

The chain couples TRBV28 to TRBJ1-1; TRBD1 matches 7 bases. The CDR3 covers 17 residues. V shed 6 bases and J 0 bases; nucleotides not matched to a gene: 13. Looked up from germline, CDR1 is MDHEN and CDR2 is SYDVKM. CDR3 sequence reads: CASRGRAGTAMNTEAFF. CDR3 sequence (DNA): TGTGCCAGCAGGGGAAGGGCGGGGACAGCCATGAACACTGAAGCTTTCTTT. The full variable domain, with the rest looked up from reference TRBV28 and TRBJ1-1, is DVKVTQSSRYLVKRTGEKVFLECVQDMDHENMFWYRQDPGLGLRLIYFSYDVKMKEKGDIPEGYSVSREKKERFSLILESASTNQTSMYLCASRGRAGTAMNTEAFFGQGTRLTVV.

This chain joins TRBV5-6 and TRBJ1-1; D unclear. The V gene lost 1 base and the J gene lost 4 bases, with 8 bases spanning the gap. Germline loops: CDR1 SGHDT, CDR2 YYEEEE. CDR3 size: 13 residues. CDR3 in DNA: TGTGCCAGCAGCTTGTACGGGGTCACTGAAGCTTTCTTT. It codes for CASSLYGVTEAFF.

The chain employs TRBV30 and TRBJ1-1, with D unresolved. V was cut by 0 bases and J by 0 bases, with 8 bases left in between. The CDR3 loop spans 14 amino acids. Germline CDR1 GTSNPN, CDR2 SVGIG (reference sequence). CDR3 amino acids: CAWSVGAMNTEAFF. CDR3 in DNA: TGTGCCTGGAGTGTTGGAGCTATGAACACTGAAGCTTTCTTT.

As concerns this clone: The sample holds other DNA sequences that translate to the same CDR3. The chain has TRBV28 and TRBJ1-2; tentative D call: TRBD1 (5 bases). The CDR3 is made up of 13 amino acids. Trimming removed 2 bases at V and 4 bases at J, with 8 bases between. Germline values: CDR1 MDHEN, CDR2 SYDVKM. CDR3 nucleotides: TGTGCCAGCAGTTTAGGGGGACTCTATGGCTACACCTTC. Its protein is CASSLGGLYGYTF.

There are a few counts of this clone. This chain joins TRBV5-6 and TRBJ2-5, with 8 positions matching TRBD1. The trim removed 5 bases at V and 2 bases at J, leaving 5 bases unmatched. Per the germline V gene, CDR1 is SGHDT and CDR2 is YYEEEE. The CDR3 has 14 residues. The CDR3 protein is CASRPTGGQETQYF. Written as DNA, the CDR3 is TGTGCCAGCAGACCTACAGGGGGGCAAGAGACCCAGTACTTC.

This clone was seen a handful of times. The chain uses TRBV7-6 and TRBJ1-4, with a tentative D call TRBD1 (6 bases). Trimming stripped 1 base from V and 3 bases from J, with 12 bases between. CDR1 and CDR2 from the germline V gene are SGHVS and FNYEAQ. The CDR3 extends over 16 amino acids. For the CDR3, the DNA is TGTGCCAGCAGCTTAGGGCCACAGGGACCTAATGAAAAACTGTTTTTT. Amino acid sequence: CASSLGPQGPNEKLFF.

This chain links TRBV6-5 with TRBJ2-1; 8 bases align to TRBD2. The CDR3 totals 15 residues. Germline loops: CDR1 MNHEY, CDR2 SVGAGI. V dropped 4 bases and J dropped 14; count of bases not matched to a gene: 16. DNA for the CDR3: TGTGCCAGCAGTTTAGCCGACTTAGCGGGATTCAAGAAGTTCTTC. Protein product: CASSLADLAGFKKFF.

The V and J genes are TRBV7-2 and TRBJ2-7; 7 bases map to TRBD2. The CDR3 loop spans 12 amino acids. Germline CDR1 SGHTA, CDR2 FQGNSA. Germline trimming cut 5 bases from V and 13 bases from J; bases unmatched to any gene: 11. The CDR3 DNA reads as TGTGCCAGCAGCCCGAGCCATCCGGGACTATACTTC. Translated: CASSPSHPGLYF.